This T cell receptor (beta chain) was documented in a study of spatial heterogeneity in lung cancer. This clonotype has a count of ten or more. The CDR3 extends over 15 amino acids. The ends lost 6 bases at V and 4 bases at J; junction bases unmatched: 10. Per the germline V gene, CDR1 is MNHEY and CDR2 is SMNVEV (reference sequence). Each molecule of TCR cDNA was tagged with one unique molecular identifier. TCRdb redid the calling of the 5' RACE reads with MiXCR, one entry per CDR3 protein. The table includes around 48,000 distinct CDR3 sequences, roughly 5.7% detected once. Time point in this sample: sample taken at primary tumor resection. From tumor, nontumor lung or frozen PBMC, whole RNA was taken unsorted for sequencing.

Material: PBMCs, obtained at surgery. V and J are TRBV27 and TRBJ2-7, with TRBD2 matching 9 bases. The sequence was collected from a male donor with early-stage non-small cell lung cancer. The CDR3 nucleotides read TGTGCCAGCAGGCGCCCGGGACTAGCACCATACGAGCAGTACTTC. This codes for CASRRPGLAPYEQYF.